This entry is about one TCR beta chain. The sample belongs to a study of T cells in Graves' hyperthyroidism and ophthalmopathy. Patients were excluded for uncontrolled infection, other autoimmune disease, pregnancy or lactation. Diagnosis rested on symptoms, serum thyroxine and TRAb, thyroid ultrasound, and orbital computed tomography. There were TCR beta CDR3 regions amplified from RNA transcripts. Primed by the HTBI set, a first-round RT-PCR was run on the TCR CDR3. MiXCR, run by TCRdb on the multiplex PCR reads, gives a single entry per CDR3 protein. The repertoire has 500,000 to 550,000 distinct CDR3 sequences, just under 20% of them found once; the top ten carry approximately 50%. Per the germline V gene, CDR1 is MNHEY and CDR2 is SMNVEV (reference sequence). The CDR3 covers 16 residues. The junction had 10 bases not matched to a gene; V was cut back by 6 bases and J by 3 bases.

V gene TRBV27 combines with J gene TRBJ2-7; TRBD2 aligns across 11 bases. The sequenced material came from blood. The clonotype was recovered from a man between 35 and 55 years old with Graves' ophthalmopathy. The CDR3 spells CASSPIPLAGGYEQYF. The CDR3 DNA follows: TGTGCCAGCAGCCCCATCCCCCTAGCGGGGGGCTACGAGCAGTACTTC.